Listed below are T cell receptor beta chains from one sample, sequenced in a study of T cells after yellow fever vaccination. TCRdb redid the calling of the 5' RACE reads with MiXCR, one entry per CDR3 protein. In the table there are around 600,000 distinct CDR3 sequences, approximately 13% of which are singletons. The sequencing used PBMCs, collected on the day of the yellow fever booster vaccination. These receptors were obtained from a man aged 25 to 40 who received the YFV17D yellow fever vaccine. The CDR3 runs from the conserved cysteine through the conserved F or W. The D gene is left open where the match is weak. Clone size appears in some rows only: once, few, many, or a class for an expanded clone.

V	D	J	size	DNA	CDR3
TRBV29-1	TRBD1	TRBJ2-3	.	TGCAGCGTTGAAGTGGACAGGGGGCTTACGCAGTATTTT	CSVEVDRGLTQYF
TRBV6-1	TRBD1	TRBJ2-7	.	TGTGCCAGCAGACAGGGGGCGAATGAGCAGTACTTC	CASRQGANEQYF
TRBV20-1	.	TRBJ2-2	.	TGCAGTGCCACCCCTGTCGGAGCCGGATTCACCGGGGAGCTGTTTTTT	CSATPVGAGFTGELFF
TRBV27	TRBD2	TRBJ2-1	.	TGTGCCAGCGTAAACCTAGCGGACAATGAGCAGTTCTTC	CASVNLADNEQFF
TRBV5-1	.	TRBJ2-2	few	TGCGCCAGCAGCTTGGCAAGTTCCGCGAACACCGGGGAGCTGTTTTTT	CASSLASSANTGELFF
TRBV12-3/TRBV12-4	.	TRBJ2-7	.	TGTGCCAGCAGCCCACGGGACCGGTGGTACGAGCAGTACTTC	CASSPRDRWYEQYF
TRBV5-1	.	TRBJ2-3	many	TGCGCCAGCAGCCAGGGTGGGGTTGATACGCAGTATTTT	CASSQGGVDTQYF
TRBV14	TRBD2	TRBJ2-2	.	TGTGCCAGCAGCCAAGTTTGGACTAGTACCGGGGAGCTGTTTTTT	CASSQVWTSTGELFF
TRBV20-1	TRBD1	TRBJ2-3	few	TGCAGTGCTCCTCTTGGGACAGGCACAGATACGCAGTATTTT	CSAPLGTGTDTQYF
TRBV20-1	TRBD2	TRBJ2-3	.	TGCAGTGCTATCCCCCCCAGACTAGCGGGAGATACGCAGTATTTT	CSAIPPRLAGDTQYF
TRBV6-1	.	TRBJ1-2	.	TGTGCCAGCAGGATAGGGCACAGGGACCGTGGCTACACCTTC	CASRIGHRDRGYTF
TRBV6-5	.	TRBJ2-2	.	TGTGCCAGCAGTTACTCGGGACTCAACACCGGGGAGCTGTTTTTT	CASSYSGLNTGELFF
TRBV12-3/TRBV12-4	.	TRBJ1-4	.	TGTGCCAGCAGTAGGGGGTGGGAGGAAAAACTGTTTTTT	CASSRGWEEKLFF
TRBV20-1	.	TRBJ2-3	few	TGCAGTGCAGGGACTCCCCCCACAGATACGCAGTATTTT	CSAGTPPTDTQYF
TRBV7-6	TRBD2	TRBJ2-5	many	TGTGCCAGCAGCCTGGGACTAGCGGGGTCCCAAGAGACCCAGTACTTC	CASSLGLAGSQETQYF
TRBV29-1	TRBD2	TRBJ2-1	.	TGCAGCGTGTCCGGGCTCTCTCTAGCGGGAGGTAATGAGCAGTTCTTC	CSVSGLSLAGGNEQFF
TRBV6-4	TRBD1	TRBJ2-6	few	TGTGCCAGCAGTGAGGGACAGCCCGGAGCCAACGTCCTGACTTTC	CASSEGQPGANVLTF
TRBV18	TRBD1	TRBJ2-7	.	TGTGCCAGCTCACCACAGAAGACAGGGAACTACGAGCAGTACTTC	CASSPQKTGNYEQYF
TRBV7-6	TRBD1	TRBJ2-7	many	TGTGCCAGCAGCACGATACAGGGGCGGGAGCAGTACTTC	CASSTIQGREQYF
TRBV14	.	TRBJ1-1	few	TGTGCCAGCAGCCACACGCGGACAATCCCCGTGACTGAAGCTTTCTTT	CASSHTRTIPVTEAFF